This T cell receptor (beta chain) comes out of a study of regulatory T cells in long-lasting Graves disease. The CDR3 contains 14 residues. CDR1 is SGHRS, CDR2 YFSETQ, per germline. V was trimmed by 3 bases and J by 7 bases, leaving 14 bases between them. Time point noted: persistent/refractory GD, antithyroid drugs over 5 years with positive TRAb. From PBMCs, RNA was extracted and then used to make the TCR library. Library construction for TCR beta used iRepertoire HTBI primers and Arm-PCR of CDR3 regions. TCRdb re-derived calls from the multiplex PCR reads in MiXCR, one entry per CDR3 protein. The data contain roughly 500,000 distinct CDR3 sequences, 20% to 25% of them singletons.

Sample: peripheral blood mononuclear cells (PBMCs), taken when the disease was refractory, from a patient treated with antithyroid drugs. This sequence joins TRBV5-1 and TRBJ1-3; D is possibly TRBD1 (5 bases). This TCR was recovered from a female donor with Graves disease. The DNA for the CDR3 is TGCGCCAGCAGCTATCAGGGTTCGCGGAACACCATATATTTT. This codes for CASSYQGSRNTIYF.